This entry lists 27 T cell receptor beta chains sequenced from one sample in a study of T-cell memory formation after mild COVID-19. Each CDR3 protein gets one entry after TCRdb re-called the 5' RACE reads with MiXCR. The sample yields fewer than 350,000 distinct CDR3 sequences, roughly 8% seen once. The specimen was PBMCs or a T cell subset sorted from them (not recorded which). All receptors come from a young man who had mild COVID-19 (a few samples of this study predate the infection). Cell type and time point are not known.

This chain uses TRBV12-3 or TRBV12-4 with TRBJ1-6; no clear D gene. The CDR3 consists of 13 residues. With 2 bases removed from V and 7 bases from J, the gap between germline ends came to 6 bases. The CDR3 DNA sequence: TGTGCCAGCAGTTTATATAGGAATTCACCCCTCCACTTT. It yields the protein CASSLYRNSPLHF.

In this sample, this clonotype turned up a few times. The CDR3 DNA follows: TGTGCCACCCAGGACAGGGCCGATACGCAGTATTTT. Its translation: CATQDRADTQYF. This rearrangement joins TRBV11-2 to TRBJ2-3, with 8 bases matching TRBD1. This CDR3 has 12 amino acids. Trimming at V came to 10 bases and at J to 6 bases, leaving 6 bases not matched to a gene. Looked up from germline, CDR1 is SGHAT and CDR2 is FQNNGV.

The chain couples TRBV5-1 to TRBJ1-2; perhaps TRBD1 as D (5 bases). Germline CDR1 SGHRS, CDR2 YFSETQ. V shed 4 bases and J shed 8 bases, with 15 bases lying between them. There are 13 residues in the CDR3. The chain's CDR3 is CASSIDSNRGYTF. The CDR3 DNA reads TGCGCCAGCAGCATCGACAGCAATCGCGGCTACACCTTC.

This clonotype was recorded a few times. The chain links TRBV6-2 or TRBV6-3 to TRBJ1-1, with D uncertain. V dropped 2 bases and J dropped 1 base, with 14 bases sitting between them. The CDR3 spans 16 residues. Germline CDR1 reads MNHEY; CDR2 reads SVGEGT. In nucleotides, the CDR3 is TGTGCCAGCAGTTACAGCTGGGTCACTCCGAACACTGAAGCTTTCTTT. Translation gives CASSYSWVTPNTEAFF.

The chain recombines TRBV6-5 with TRBJ2-5, with D perhaps assigned TRBD1 or TRBD2 (5 bases each). Deletions cut 2 bases from V and 4 bases from J, with 14 bases between. This CDR3 contains 15 residues. CDR1 and CDR2 (germline): MNHEY, SVGAGI. The DNA of the CDR3 is TGTGCCAGCAGTTACGAGGTCGGGACGTCAGAGACCCAGTACTTC. Translating gives CASSYEVGTSETQYF.

This clonotype has ten or more counts. The chain couples TRBV6-2 or TRBV6-3 to TRBJ2-7; 9 bases are a match to TRBD2. CDR1 and CDR2 (germline): MNHEY, SVGEGT. V gave up 4 bases and J gave up 6 bases; unmatched junction bases: 7. The CDR3 extends over 14 amino acids. In nucleotides, the CDR3 is TGTGCCAGCAGTTTCCTACTAGCGGGCTCCGAGCAGTACGTC. Residues: CASSFLLAGSEQYV.

The V and J genes are TRBV7-6 and TRBJ2-2; D might be TRBD1 (6 bases). The CDR3 consists of 16 residues. Germline CDR1 and CDR2: SGHVS and FNYEAQ. The germline V and J ends were trimmed by 5 bases and 2 bases, with 15 bases remaining between them. The CDR3 loop is CASSHYSGTNTGELFF. CDR3 bases: TGTGCCAGCAGCCACTACTCCGGGACAAACACCGGGGAGCTGTTTTTT. The full variable domain, completed using reference TRBV7-6 and TRBJ2-2, is GAGVSQSPRYKVTKRGQDVALRCDPISGHVSLYWYRQALGQGPEFLTYFNYEAQQDKSGLPNDRFSAERPEGSISTLTIQRTEQRDSAMYRCASSHYSGTNTGELFFGEGSRLTVL.

The chain uses TRBV20-1 and TRBJ2-1; tentatively, D is TRBD1 (5 bases). Trimming took off 5 bases at V and 9 bases at J, with 11 bases between the two ends. This CDR3 has 11 amino acids. Germline CDR1 DFQATT, CDR2 SNEGSKA (reference sequence). CDR3 sequence: CSADSFFEQFF. As DNA, the CDR3 is TGCAGTGCTGACAGTTTCTTTGAGCAGTTCTTC.

The table lists this clonotype with many counts. V is TRBV5-4 and J is TRBJ2-7, with D perhaps TRBD1 (5 bases). Germline loops: CDR1 SGHNT, CDR2 YYREEE (reference sequence). The CDR3 is made up of 11 amino acids. V was clipped by 3 bases and J by 6 bases, with 7 bases between them. DNA for the CDR3: TGTGCCAGCAGCTGGGGCGGCGAGCAGTACTTC. Encoded protein: CASSWGGEQYF.

To note about this clonotype: One end of the junction varies from germline; a read error may be responsible. This rearrangement joins TRBV2 to TRBJ1-2; no firm D call. This CDR3 is built from 12 residues. Germline V gives CDR1 SNHLY, CDR2 FYNNEI. CDR3 region: CASREAFYGYTF. The CDR3, as DNA: TGTGCCAGCAGGGAAGCTTTCTATGGCTACACCTTC.

The chain combines TRBV30 with TRBJ1-4, with TRBD1 as a possible D gene (5 bases). Per germline, CDR1 GTSNPN and CDR2 SVGIG (reference sequence). With 0 bases removed from V and 8 bases from J, the gap between germline ends came to 22 bases. The CDR3 runs 17 residues. CDR3 amino acids: CAWSVGNLRWEGEKLFF. The CDR3 DNA reads as TGTGCCTGGAGTGTCGGTAATCTCCGATGGGAGGGGGAAAAACTGTTTTTT.

This clonotype showed up just a few times. This chain uses TRBV5-1 with TRBJ2-2; D not certain. The V and J ends lost 5 bases and 8 bases respectively, with 10 bases between them. Germline V gene data show CDR1 as SGHRS and CDR2 as YFSETQ. The CDR3 length is 12 residues. The CDR3 DNA reads as TGCGCCAGCAGTCTACAATCGGGGGAGCTGTTTTTT. This translates into CASSLQSGELFF.

The chain couples TRBV3-1 to TRBJ1-1; D unclear. Germline assignment: CDR1 LGHDT and CDR2 YNNKEL (reference sequence). Trimming shortened V by 4 bases and J by 3 bases, and 15 bases separated the two germline ends. The CDR3 is 15 amino acids. The DNA for the CDR3 is TGTGCCAGCAGCCCCTACCCGGAGGGTGACACTGAAGCTTTCTTT. Translated, it gives CASSPYPEGDTEAFF.

This clonotype has just a few counts. The genes are TRBV7-9 and TRBJ2-3, with D maybe TRBD2 (6 bases). From germline, CDR1 is SEHNR and CDR2 FQNEAQ (reference sequence). This CDR3 is built from 15 residues. Trimming took 5 bases from V and 3 from J, leaving 15 bases between them. CDR3 sequence: CASSPTDGGTDTQYF. The CDR3 DNA reads TGTGCCAGCAGCCCGACGGACGGGGGTACAGATACGCAGTATTTT.

This clonotype was counted at least ten times. This chain connects TRBV5-4 to TRBJ2-2; unclear D gene. Trimming pared 0 bases from V and 4 bases from J, leaving 7 bases between. The CDR3 runs to 14 residues. In germline, CDR1 is SGHNT, CDR2 YYREEE (reference sequence). The CDR3 DNA reads TGTGCCAGCAGCTTGGCGGTGGCCACCGGGGAGCTGTTTTTT. Its protein product is CASSLAVATGELFF.

This clonotype was detected a few times. The chain carries TRBV20-1 and TRBJ1-1; TRBD1 is a possible D gene (6 bases). This CDR3 has 15 amino acids. V was trimmed by 6 bases and J by 4 bases, leaving 21 bases between them. Germline V CDR1 and CDR2: DFQATT, SNEGSKA (reference sequence). CDR3 sequence: CSARTTTRGLTEAFF. In nucleotides, the CDR3 is TGCAGTGCCAGAACAACAACCAGGGGTCTCACTGAAGCTTTCTTT.

This chain joins TRBV3-1 and TRBJ1-2; 7 positions match TRBD1. Germline V gene sequence: CDR1 LGHDT, CDR2 YNNKEL (reference sequence). V trimming: 3 bases; J trimming: 3 bases; junction bases outside the gene matches: 7. The CDR3 extends over 15 amino acids. CDR3 residues: CASSQGTGADYGYTF. CDR3 nucleotides: TGTGCCAGCAGCCAGGGTACAGGGGCTGACTATGGCTACACCTTC.

This clonotype has a handful of counts. The genes are TRBV20-1 and TRBJ2-5, with TRBD2 matching over 10 bases. Germline assignment: CDR1 DFQATT and CDR2 SNEGSKA (reference sequence). This CDR3 spans 15 amino acids. J lost 5 bases, V lost 3 bases, and 9 bases had no gene match. CDR3 in DNA: TGCAGTGCTAGCCTCCCCGGACTAGCGGACGAGACCCAGTACTTC. It specifies CSASLPGLADETQYF.

The chain recombines TRBV10-2 with TRBJ1-1; D gene ambiguous. This CDR3 is 14 amino acids long. The V gene lost 10 bases and the J gene lost 0 bases, with 15 bases spanning the gap. In germline, CDR1 is WSHSY, CDR2 SAAADI. CDR3 in amino acids: CATRQVRMNTEAFF. The CDR3 DNA reads as TGCGCCACCCGCCAGGTTCGCATGAACACTGAAGCTTTCTTT.

This clonotype was picked up many times. J is TRBJ2-7 and V is TRBV27, with a possible D match to TRBD1 (6 bases). The CDR3 consists of 13 residues. Germline lookup yields CDR1 MNHEY and CDR2 SMNVEV (reference sequence). Trimming removed 6 bases from V and 5 bases from J, with 14 bases in between. CDR3 residues: CASRGAANHEQYF. The CDR3 DNA is TGTGCCAGCAGGGGGGCAGCCAACCACGAGCAGTACTTC.

The chain joins TRBV19 to TRBJ2-7; D gene uncertain. The ends were cut back, 3 bases at V and 1 base at J, with 7 bases in the middle. The CDR3 consists of 13 residues. Germline V gene sequence: CDR1 LNHDA, CDR2 SQIVND (reference sequence). The CDR3 bases are TGTGCCAGTAGTATGGTAGTATCCTACGAGCAGTACTTC. This encodes CASSMVVSYEQYF.

V and J are TRBV5-1 and TRBJ1-5; D remains ambiguous. Trimming stripped 4 bases from V and 4 bases from J, with 18 bases between. The germline gives CDR1 SGHRS, CDR2 YFSETQ. The CDR3 runs 16 residues. The CDR3 loop reads CASSPRPRVKNQPQHF. CDR3 in DNA: TGCGCCAGCAGCCCTAGGCCGCGGGTTAAAAATCAGCCCCAGCATTTT. The full variable domain, in which reference TRBV5-1 and TRBJ1-5 provide the parts outside the CDR3, is KAGVTQTPRYLIKTRGQQVTLSCSPISGHRSVSWYQQTPGQGLQFLFEYFSETQRNKGNFPGRFSGRQFSNSRSEMNVSTLELGDSALYLCASSPRPRVKNQPQHFGDGTRLSIL.

The chain couples TRBV7-6 to TRBJ1-2; TRBD1 matches 8 bases. V shed 5 bases and J 5 bases; nucleotides not matched to a gene: 10. The CDR3 contains 15 residues. Germline V lookup: CDR1 SGHVS, CDR2 FNYEAQ. The CDR3 protein is CASSPYDRGGYGYTF. The CDR3 nucleotides are TGTGCCAGCAGCCCATATGACAGGGGAGGATATGGCTACACCTTC.

This sequence joins TRBV19 and TRBJ2-3; D is unresolved. This CDR3 has 15 residues. V was pared by 9 bases and J by 3 bases, with 19 bases between. Looked up from germline, CDR1 is LNHDA and CDR2 is SQIVND (reference sequence). The CDR3 nucleotides are TGTGCCAGCGAGGCCCGAAGGCGAGTAACAGATACGCAGTATTTT. Translation gives CASEARRRVTDTQYF.

In its sample, this clonotype was seen once. The CDR3 region is CASSPPGTRPYEQYF. The DNA of the CDR3 is TGTGCCAGCTCACCCCCCGGGACAAGGCCCTACGAGCAGTACTTC. This chain connects TRBV18 to TRBJ2-7, with D possibly being TRBD1 (6 bases). The V and J ends lost 3 bases and 2 bases respectively, with 14 bases between them. Looked up from germline, CDR1 is KGHSH and CDR2 is LQKENI. CDR3 length equals 15 residues. The variable domain in full, with the rest retrieved from reference TRBV18 and TRBJ2-7, is NAGVMQNPRHLVRRRGQEARLRCSPMKGHSHVYWYRQLPEEGLKFMVYLQKENIIDESGMPKERFSAEFPKEGPSILRIQQVVRGDSAAYFCASSPPGTRPYEQYFGPGTRLTVT.

V gene TRBV20-1 combines with J gene TRBJ1-2, with D tentatively TRBD1 (5 bases). This CDR3 contains 15 residues. Trimming took off 0 bases at V and 2 bases at J, with 13 bases between the two ends. In germline, CDR1 is DFQATT, CDR2 SNEGSKA (reference sequence). This chain's CDR3 is CSARDGDLGNYGYTF. CDR3 bases: TGCAGTGCTAGAGATGGGGACCTGGGGAACTATGGCTACACCTTC.

This clonotype has just a few counts. The rearrangement links TRBV5-1 to TRBJ2-7; TRBD2 might be the D (7 bases). V gave up 0 bases and J gave up 0 bases, with 13 bases separating them. This CDR3 comprises 16 residues. Germline values: CDR1 SGHRS, CDR2 YFSETQ. The CDR3 DNA sequence: TGCGCCAGCAGCTTGGTAGTCGGGGGGCCCTCCTACGAGCAGTACTTC. The encoded protein is CASSLVVGGPSYEQYF.